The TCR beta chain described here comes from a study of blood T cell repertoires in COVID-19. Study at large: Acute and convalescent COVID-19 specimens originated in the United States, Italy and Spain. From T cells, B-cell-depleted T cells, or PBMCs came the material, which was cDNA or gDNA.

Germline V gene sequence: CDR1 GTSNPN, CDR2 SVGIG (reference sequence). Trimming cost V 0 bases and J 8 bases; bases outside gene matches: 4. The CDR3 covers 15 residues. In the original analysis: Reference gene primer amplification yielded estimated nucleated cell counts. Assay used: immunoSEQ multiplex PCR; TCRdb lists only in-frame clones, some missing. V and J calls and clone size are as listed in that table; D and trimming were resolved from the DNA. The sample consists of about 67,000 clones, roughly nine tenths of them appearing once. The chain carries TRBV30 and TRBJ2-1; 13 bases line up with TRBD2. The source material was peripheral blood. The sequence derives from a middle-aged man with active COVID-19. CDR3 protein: CAWSVGLAGVYEQFF. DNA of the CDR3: TGTGCCTGGAGTGTAGGACTAGCGGGAGTGTATGAGCAGTTCTTC.